A selection of T cell receptor beta chains follows, all from one sample in a study of blood T cell repertoires in COVID-19. Data came from immunoSEQ multiplex PCR; TCRdb stores just in-frame clones and leaves some out. The sample records hundreds of thousands of clones, approximately 82% being singletons. What was sequenced was peripheral blood. These receptors all stem from a woman of 80 years or more with acute or convalescent COVID-19. Both conserved end residues are part of each CDR3. The D gene is left open where the match is weak. Clone size is stated in some rows and not others, as once, few, many or a class when expanded.

J: TRBJ2-1; D: NA; size: NA; V: TRBV6-4; DNA: TGTGCCAGCAACCCTCTAGCAGTAAACAATGAGCAGTTCTTC; CDR3: CASNPLAVNNEQFF
J: TRBJ1-1; D: NA; size: NA; V: TRBV4-3; DNA: TGCGCCAGCAGCCAAGACAGGGGCCATGAAGCTTTCTTT; CDR3: CASSQDRGHEAFF
J: TRBJ2-3; D: NA; size: NA; V: TRBV5-1; DNA: TGCGCCAGCAGCTTGGCCTCTGCCAGGGGATCCACAGATACGCAGTATTTT; CDR3: CASSLASARGSTDTQYF
J: TRBJ1-4; D: NA; size: NA; V: TRBV4-2; DNA: TGTGCCAGCAGCCAACACCTACAGGGCGGTTCTGAAAAACTGTTTTTT; CDR3: CASSQHLQGGSEKLFF
J: TRBJ2-3; D: NA; size: once; V: TRBV5-4; DNA: TGTGCCAGCAGCATCCAGGCCGGGGTCCCCACAGATACGCAGTATTTT; CDR3: CASSIQAGVPTDTQYF
J: TRBJ1-4; D: NA; size: few; V: TRBV27; DNA: TGTGCCAGCAGCCCCCTCGGACAAGGAGAAAAACTGTTTTTT; CDR3: CASSPLGQGEKLFF
J: TRBJ1-2; D: NA; size: NA; V: TRBV21-1; DNA: TGTGCCAGCAGCAATACGGGACACGGGCCAAACTATGGCTACACCTTC; CDR3: CASSNTGHGPNYGYTF
J: TRBJ2-6; D: TRBD1; size: NA; V: TRBV29-1; DNA: TGCAGCGTTGAAACAGGGGGAACTGGGGCCAACGTCCTGACTTTC; CDR3: CSVETGGTGANVLTF
J: TRBJ1-2; D: NA; size: NA; V: TRBV6-1; DNA: TGTGCCAGCAGTGAATTCGGGAAGCCGCGGGGCGGCGGCTACACCTTC; CDR3: CASSEFGKPRGGGYTF
J: TRBJ2-3; D: TRBD2; size: NA; V: TRBV27; DNA: TGTGCCAGCAGACCCCGAGAGCGGGGGGCGGGAGGTACGCAGTATTTT; CDR3: CASRPRERGAGGTQYF
J: TRBJ1-5; D: TRBD1; size: NA; V: TRBV10-3; DNA: TGTGCCACCCGGGACAGCCTAGACCAGCCCCAGCATTTT; CDR3: CATRDSLDQPQHF
J: TRBJ1-2; D: TRBD1; size: NA; V: TRBV6-5; DNA: TGTGCCAGCAAGGCACAGGGGCCCTATGGCTACACCTTC; CDR3: CASKAQGPYGYTF
J: TRBJ1-5; D: NA; size: few; V: TRBV6-2/TRBV6-3; DNA: TGTGCCAGCAGTTACGCTCAGGGGAGGCCCCAGCATTTT; CDR3: CASSYAQGRPQHF
J: TRBJ1-3; D: NA; size: NA; V: TRBV19; DNA: TGTGCCAGTAGTATTATGAGGGCATCTGGAAACACCATATATTTT; CDR3: CASSIMRASGNTIYF
J: TRBJ2-5; D: TRBD2; size: NA; V: TRBV5-4; DNA: TGTGCCAGCAGCGGGGGACTAGGTGCGGAGACCCAGTACTTC; CDR3: CASSGGLGAETQYF
J: TRBJ1-1; D: TRBD1; size: NA; V: TRBV7-9; DNA: TGTGCCAGCAGCCAACCTACAGGGGGCAACGCTGAAGCTTTCTTT; CDR3: CASSQPTGGNAEAFF
J: TRBJ1-6; D: NA; size: NA; V: TRBV7-2; DNA: TGTGCCAGCAGCTTATCGGCCCCGGGGAGCTCCTATAATTCACCCCTCCACTTT; CDR3: CASSLSAPGSSYNSPLHF
J: TRBJ1-2; D: NA; size: few; V: TRBV6-1; DNA: TGTGCCAGCAGCCTAGGGGACACGAGCGGCTACACCTTC; CDR3: CASSLGDTSGYTF
J: TRBJ2-3; D: TRBD2; size: NA; V: TRBV24-1; DNA: TGTGCCACCAGTGACCCTACTAGCGGGGGAGCAGATACGCAGTATTTT; CDR3: CATSDPTSGGADTQYF
J: TRBJ2-2; D: TRBD2; size: NA; V: TRBV5-1; DNA: TGCGCCAGCAGCTTGGTTAGCGGGGGGGCCGTCACCGGGGAGCTGTTTTTT; CDR3: CASSLVSGGAVTGELFF
J: TRBJ1-1; D: NA; size: NA; V: TRBV25-1; DNA: TGTGCCAGCAGTGAATGGGGGGGGGCAACGAACACTGAAGCTTTCTTT; CDR3: CASSEWGGATNTEAFF
J: TRBJ1-2; D: TRBD1; size: NA; V: TRBV7-9; DNA: TGTGCCAGCAGCGGACAGGGGTATGGCTACACCTTC; CDR3: CASSGQGYGYTF
J: TRBJ2-2; D: TRBD2; size: NA; V: TRBV6-4; DNA: TGTGCCAGCAGTGGTCTAGCGGCCACCGGGGAGCTGTTTTTT; CDR3: CASSGLAATGELFF
J: TRBJ2-7; D: NA; size: NA; V: TRBV4-2; DNA: TGTGCCAGCAGCCAAGATCGGAGGACAGTTTACGAGCAGTACTTC; CDR3: CASSQDRRTVYEQYF
J: TRBJ2-1; D: TRBD2; size: NA; V: TRBV9; DNA: TGTGCCAGCAGCGTAGGACTAGCGGGTTCAACCTCCTACAATGAGCAGTTCTTC; CDR3: CASSVGLAGSTSYNEQFF
J: TRBJ1-2; D: TRBD1; size: NA; V: TRBV7-8; DNA: TGTGCCAGCAGCTTTGGGACAGAAAGCGGCTACACCTTC; CDR3: CASSFGTESGYTF
J: TRBJ1-5; D: TRBD1; size: NA; V: TRBV3-1/TRBV3-2; DNA: TGTGCCAGCAGCCAAGCAGGTCAGGGGGCCTGGCAGCCCCAGCATTTT; CDR3: CASSQAGQGAWQPQHF
J: TRBJ1-1; D: NA; size: NA; V: TRBV6-5; DNA: TGTGCCAGCAGTTACTCGAATAGACTTAGGGGTGAAGCTTTCTTT; CDR3: CASSYSNRLRGEAFF
J: TRBJ2-5; D: TRBD2; size: NA; V: TRBV7-8; DNA: TGTGCCAGCAGCTTAACCCTAGCGGAAGAGACCCAGTACTTC; CDR3: CASSLTLAEETQYF
J: TRBJ2-4; D: NA; size: NA; V: TRBV4-3; DNA: TGCGCCAGCAGCCAACTTAACCGGGGGGCTACGAACATTCAGTACTTC; CDR3: CASSQLNRGATNIQYF
J: TRBJ1-2; D: TRBD1; size: few; V: TRBV28; DNA: TGTGCCAGCAGGACAGGGGGCGATAAGGGCTACACCTTC; CDR3: CASRTGGDKGYTF
J: TRBJ1-2; D: NA; size: once; V: TRBV6-5; DNA: TGTGCCAGCAGATTGACAGCCCAAGATGGCTACACCTTC; CDR3: CASRLTAQDGYTF
J: TRBJ2-3; D: TRBD2; size: once; V: TRBV18; DNA: TGTGCCAGCTCACAAACTAGCGGGGGAGGAGATACGCAGTATTTT; CDR3: CASSQTSGGGDTQYF
J: TRBJ1-1; D: NA; size: NA; V: TRBV12-3/TRBV12-4; DNA: TGTGCCAGCAGTTTGCGGGACGCCCGGGAGGCTTTCTTT; CDR3: CASSLRDAREAFF
J: TRBJ1-6; D: NA; size: NA; V: TRBV7-9; DNA: TGTGCCAGCAGCTTCGCCGGTCGGGATTCACCCCTCCACTTT; CDR3: CASSFAGRDSPLHF
J: TRBJ2-3; D: TRBD2; size: NA; V: TRBV7-2; DNA: TGTGCCAGCAGCTCCCAGACTAGCCGAAGGAACACAGATACGCAGTATTTT; CDR3: CASSSQTSRRNTDTQYF
J: TRBJ2-5; D: NA; size: NA; V: TRBV5-6; DNA: TGTGCCAGCAGCTTTCAGACAGGCGGACGGCAAGAGACCCAGTACTTC; CDR3: CASSFQTGGRQETQYF
J: TRBJ2-1; D: TRBD1; size: NA; V: TRBV7-9; DNA: TGTGCCAGCAGCCTACAGGGGGCAGTGTCCTACAATGAGCAGTTCTTC; CDR3: CASSLQGAVSYNEQFF
J: TRBJ2-7; D: TRBD2; size: NA; V: TRBV6-5; DNA: TGTGCCAGTAACTCCGGGACTAGCGCCTACGAGCAGTACTTC; CDR3: CASNSGTSAYEQYF
J: TRBJ1-3; D: TRBD1; size: once; V: TRBV7-2; DNA: TGTGCCAGCAGCTTTGTCGGACAGGACTCTGGAAACACCATATATTTT; CDR3: CASSFVGQDSGNTIYF
J: TRBJ2-7; D: NA; size: NA; V: TRBV27; DNA: TGTGCCAGCCGACAGGACAGAGACTACGAGCAGTACTTC; CDR3: CASRQDRDYEQYF
J: TRBJ1-1; D: NA; size: NA; V: TRBV7-2; DNA: TGTGCCAGCAGCTTAGACCCTCAGGGGCCCACTGAAGCTTTCTTT; CDR3: CASSLDPQGPTEAFF
J: TRBJ2-1; D: NA; size: NA; V: TRBV19; DNA: TGTGCCAGTAGTGGAATGCGGGAGCAGTTCTTC; CDR3: CASSGMREQFF
J: TRBJ2-1; D: TRBD2; size: NA; V: TRBV6-5; DNA: TGTGCCAGCATGGGAGGGAATGAGCAGTTCTTC; CDR3: CASMGGNEQFF
J: TRBJ2-3; D: TRBD2; size: NA; V: TRBV9; DNA: TGTGCCAGCAGCGTTCCCAGAGGCGGGGGGGGCCTGGCAGATACGCAGTATTTT; CDR3: CASSVPRGGGGLADTQYF
J: TRBJ2-3; D: NA; size: NA; V: TRBV5-1; DNA: TGCGCCAGCAAAGATATCGGGGGTACAGATACGCAGTATTTT; CDR3: CASKDIGGTDTQYF
J: TRBJ1-1; D: NA; size: NA; V: TRBV12-5; DNA: TGTGCTAGTGGTTTGGTAGGAGGCGTCGGGTCGGCTTTCTTT; CDR3: CASGLVGGVGSAFF
J: TRBJ2-1; D: NA; size: few; V: TRBV7-8; DNA: TGTGCCAGCAGCTTAAGGACAGCCAACAATGAGCAGTTCTTC; CDR3: CASSLRTANNEQFF
J: TRBJ2-5; D: TRBD2; size: NA; V: TRBV7-9; DNA: TGTGCCAGTTCTAGCGGGGGTCTCCCGTGGACCCAGTACTTC; CDR3: CASSSGGLPWTQYF
J: TRBJ2-1; D: NA; size: NA; V: TRBV15; DNA: TGTGCCACCAGCAGAGATCACAACCTAGAACACAATGAGCAGTTCTTC; CDR3: CATSRDHNLEHNEQFF
J: TRBJ1-6; D: NA; size: NA; V: TRBV7-2; DNA: TGTGCCAGCACCCGCACGGGGTATAATTCACCCCTCCACTTT; CDR3: CASTRTGYNSPLHF
J: TRBJ1-2; D: TRBD1; size: NA; V: TRBV20-1; DNA: TGCAGTGCTAGGGGACAGTTTGGCTACACCTTC; CDR3: CSARGQFGYTF
J: TRBJ2-3; D: NA; size: NA; V: TRBV7-2; DNA: TGTGCCAGCAGACCGCTCAGGATGTCAGATACGCAGTATTTT; CDR3: CASRPLRMSDTQYF
J: TRBJ1-2; D: NA; size: once; V: TRBV5-4; DNA: TGTGCCGCCAGCGGGGGTACTCGGAACTATGGCTACACCTTC; CDR3: CAASGGTRNYGYTF